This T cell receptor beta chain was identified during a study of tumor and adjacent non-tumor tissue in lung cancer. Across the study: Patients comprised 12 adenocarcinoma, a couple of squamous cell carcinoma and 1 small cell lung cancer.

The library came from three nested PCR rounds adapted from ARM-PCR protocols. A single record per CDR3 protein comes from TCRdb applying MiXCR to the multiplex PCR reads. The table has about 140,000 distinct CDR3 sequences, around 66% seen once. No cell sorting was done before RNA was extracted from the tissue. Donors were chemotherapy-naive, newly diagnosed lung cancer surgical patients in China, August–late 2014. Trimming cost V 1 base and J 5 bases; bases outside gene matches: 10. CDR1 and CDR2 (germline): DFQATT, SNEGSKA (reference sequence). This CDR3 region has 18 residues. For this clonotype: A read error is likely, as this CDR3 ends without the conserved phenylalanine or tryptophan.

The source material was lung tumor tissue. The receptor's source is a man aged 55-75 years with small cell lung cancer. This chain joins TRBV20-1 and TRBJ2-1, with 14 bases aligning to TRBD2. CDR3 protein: CSARVPGWGLAGDNEQFL. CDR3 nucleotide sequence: TGCAGTGCTAGAGTCCCAGGGTGGGGACTAGCGGGAGACAATGAGCAGTTCCTC.